The following is a TCR beta chain sequence with its context. Antigen unknown. Following 10 days of culture, CD4+ T cells were isolated. All study participants received two doses of BNT162b2 or mRNA-1273 vaccine. The data belong to a study of vaccination effects on CD4 cells after COVID-19. There are 17 residues in the CDR3. The germline V gene has CDR1 SGHRS and CDR2 YFSETQ. Unmatched junction bases numbered 7, after V lost 0 bases and J lost 3 bases. Whole-study results and caveats: Just 1 of 255 vaccine-induced clones in healthy recipients was cross-reactive.

TCRdb keeps only in-frame clones here, not all; method: immunoSEQ multiplex PCR. The table includes about 45,000 clones, 55% to 85% detected once. Sequenced here: CD4+ T cells from PBMCs cultured without peptide, sampled after COVID-19 vaccination. This sequence joins TRBV5-1 and TRBJ2-1; TRBD2 matches at 9 bases. The receptor comes from a human donor who received a COVID-19 vaccine. The CDR3 protein is CASSLEGLAGFYNEQFF. The CDR3 nucleotides read TGCGCCAGCAGCTTGGAAGGGCTAGCGGGATTCTACAATGAGCAGTTCTTC.